This is a list of T cell receptor beta chains from one sample in a study of blood T cell repertoires in COVID-19. Generated by immunoSEQ multiplex PCR, the TCRdb table keeps only in-frame clones and is missing some. The profile covers hundreds of thousands of clones, with about 87% appearing a single time and roughly 2.1% taken by the ten largest. Sequenced material: peripheral blood. These receptors were taken from a woman aged 55-69 years with COVID-19, enrolled during active disease. CDR3s include the opening cysteine and the closing phenylalanine or tryptophan. The order of the fields is clone size, V gene, J gene, D gene, CDR3 DNA, CDR3 protein. A D gene is named only where the DNA matches it firmly. Some rows have no size entry. The others give once, few or many, or a class for an expanded clone.

-	TRBV4-2	TRBJ2-5	-	TGTGCCAGCAGCCAAGAGCTCGGGGGGCAACAAGAGACCCAGTACTTC	CASSQELGGQQETQYF
-	TRBV3-1/TRBV3-2	TRBJ2-5	-	TGTGCCAGCACTAGAAAGGAGACCCAGTACTTC	CASTRKETQYF
-	TRBV3-1/TRBV3-2	TRBJ1-4	TRBD1	TGTGCCAGCAGGCCGAAGGGACAGGGGAGTGAACTGTTTTTT	CASRPKGQGSELFF
once	TRBV15	TRBJ1-2	-	TGTGCCACCAGCAGAGGGAGCTATGGCTACACCTTC	CATSRGSYGYTF
few	TRBV18	TRBJ1-6	-	TGTGCCAGCTCACCCTCAGGTGGCAATTCACCCCTCCACTTT	CASSPSGGNSPLHF
-	TRBV5-1	TRBJ2-3	-	TGCGCCAGCGCGAGGGCGAGTAGCACAGATACGCAGTATTTT	CASARASSTDTQYF
-	TRBV12-3/TRBV12-4	TRBJ2-5	-	TGTGCCAGCAGCGCTCTGAGGGAGACCCAGTACTTC	CASSALRETQYF
-	TRBV7-2	TRBJ2-1	TRBD1	TGTGCCAGCAGCGTGGACAGGATAAATGAGCAGTTCTTC	CASSVDRINEQFF
-	TRBV25-1	TRBJ1-5	TRBD1	TGTGCCAGCAGTGCCTCAGGGGGCAGCAATCAGCCCCAGCATTTT	CASSASGGSNQPQHF
-	TRBV19	TRBJ2-7	TRBD1	TGTGCCAGTAGTATAAGGGGGCCGGGACAGGGGGCTTACGAGCAGTACTTC	CASSIRGPGQGAYEQYF
-	TRBV9	TRBJ1-1	-	TGTGCCAGCAGTCTCAGGGCAGCGAACACTGAAGCTTTCTTT	CASSLRAANTEAFF
-	TRBV5-1	TRBJ1-2	TRBD1	TGCGCCAGCAGCGGGACAGGGAACTATGGCTACACCTTC	CASSGTGNYGYTF
-	TRBV19	TRBJ1-1	TRBD1	TGTGCCAGTAGTTTTTTCCAGGGGGTGAACACTGAAGCTTTCTTT	CASSFFQGVNTEAFF
-	TRBV4-2	TRBJ2-5	TRBD2	TGTGCCAGCAGAATGAGCGGGGGGGCTTATGAGACCCAGTACTTC	CASRMSGGAYETQYF
-	TRBV5-6	TRBJ2-1	TRBD2	TGTGCCAGCAGGCCCCTAGCGGGGGATTACAATGAGCAGTTCTTC	CASRPLAGDYNEQFF
-	TRBV6-1	TRBJ1-3	-	TGTGCCAGCAGTGAAGGGGAGGAGGCAGGGCCCCGCCGGGACACCATATATTTT	CASSEGEEAGPRRDTIYF
-	TRBV18	TRBJ1-1	-	TGTGCCAGCTCACCACCATCTCTCCCCGGCACTGAAGCTTTCTTT	CASSPPSLPGTEAFF
-	TRBV5-1	TRBJ2-7	TRBD1	TGCGCCAGCAGCTTGGCCCCACAGGGGGCCTACGAGCAGTACTTC	CASSLAPQGAYEQYF
-	TRBV18	TRBJ2-7	-	TGTGCCAGCTCACCAAGACAGGCGGACAACGAGCAGTACTTC	CASSPRQADNEQYF
-	TRBV19	TRBJ1-1	-	TGTGCCAGTAGTACAGGACAGAACACTGAAGCTTTCTTT	CASSTGQNTEAFF
-	TRBV3-1/TRBV3-2	TRBJ1-3	TRBD1	TGTGCCAGCAGCCTGGACAGGTCCTCTGGAAACACCATATATTTT	CASSLDRSSGNTIYF
-	TRBV6-5	TRBJ2-7	-	TGTGCCAGCAGTTACCTAACGGGGCGGGGTAATTACGAGCAGTACTTC	CASSYLTGRGNYEQYF
few	TRBV19	TRBJ1-3	-	TGTGCCAGTAGTCCCCTGGAGGGCACCTCTGGAAACACCATATATTTT	CASSPLEGTSGNTIYF
-	TRBV7-2	TRBJ2-2	-	TGTGCCAGCAGCTTAATAGCGGCCTTGAACACCGGGGAGCTGTTTTTT	CASSLIAALNTGELFF
-	TRBV9	TRBJ2-6	TRBD1	TGTGCCAGCAGCGTAGACCCGACAGGGTCTGGGGCCAACGTCCTGACTTTC	CASSVDPTGSGANVLTF
-	TRBV18	TRBJ1-4	-	TGTGCCAGCTCACTGACAGGTTCCGCAACTAATGAAAAACTGTTTTTT	CASSLTGSATNEKLFF
-	TRBV11-2	TRBJ1-6	TRBD1	TGTGCCAGCAGTTTACAGGGGGTCGGGTCACCCCTCCACTTT	CASSLQGVGSPLHF
once	TRBV12-3/TRBV12-4	TRBJ2-1	-	TGTGCCAGCAGTTTAGCTTGGGGCCGGGAGCAGTTCTTC	CASSLAWGREQFF
-	TRBV10-2	TRBJ1-2	-	TGCGCCAGCAGTGATCAGGGTTCTGGCTACACCTTC	CASSDQGSGYTF
once	TRBV11-3	TRBJ2-3	TRBD2	TGTGCCAGCAGCTCGGGGCTAGCGGGGCAAACAGATACGCAGTATTTT	CASSSGLAGQTDTQYF
-	TRBV9	TRBJ1-1	-	TGTGCCAGCAGCGTAGGGGCGGGAACTGAAGCTTTCTTT	CASSVGAGTEAFF
-	TRBV10-3	TRBJ1-2	-	TGTGCCATCAGTGAGTCGACCTTGGGGCTCGGTTATGGCTACACCTTC	CAISESTLGLGYGYTF
-	TRBV29-1	TRBJ2-7	-	TGCAGCGTTGAAACTAGCCGAACGGACGAGCAGTACTTC	CSVETSRTDEQYF
-	TRBV19	TRBJ1-2	-	TGTGCCAGTAGCCCCACGGACAGCCCCTGGGGCTACACCTTC	CASSPTDSPWGYTF
-	TRBV7-8	TRBJ2-6	TRBD2	TGTGCCAGCAGCTTAGTCCTAGCGGGGGGGAGCTCTGGGGCCAACGTCCTGACTTTC	CASSLVLAGGSSGANVLTF
-	TRBV18	TRBJ1-4	-	TGTGCCAGCTCACAAACAGGGATTGGATCTAATGAAAAACTGTTTTTT	CASSQTGIGSNEKLFF
-	TRBV7-6	TRBJ2-2	TRBD2	TGTGCCAGCAGCCCCCGGACTAGTCAGGCCGGGGAGCTGTTTTTT	CASSPRTSQAGELFF
-	TRBV7-9	TRBJ2-7	-	TGTGCCAGCAGCTCCTCGTCCGAGCAGTACTTC	CASSSSSEQYF
-	TRBV3-1/TRBV3-2	TRBJ1-3	-	TGTGCCAGCAGCCAAGAATATTTACAGGGCCCTGGAAACACCATATATTTT	CASSQEYLQGPGNTIYF
-	TRBV4-2	TRBJ1-4	-	TGTGCCAGCAGCCAAGAGGCAGGGAATAGAGAAAAACTGTTTTTT	CASSQEAGNREKLFF
-	TRBV3-1/TRBV3-2	TRBJ1-3	-	TGTGCCAGCAGCCCGGGGGTTCTTTCTGGAAACACCATATATTTT	CASSPGVLSGNTIYF
-	TRBV7-9	TRBJ2-1	-	TGTGCCAGCAGCACTACTCTAGTCGATGAGCAGTTCTTC	CASSTTLVDEQFF
-	TRBV5-1	TRBJ2-2	-	TGCGCCAGCAGCTTGGGGGACTGGCGGGGGAACACCGGGGAGCTGTTTTTT	CASSLGDWRGNTGELFF
-	TRBV5-1	TRBJ2-7	-	TGCGCCAGCAGAGAGGGGGCCTACGAGCAGTACTTC	CASREGAYEQYF
-	TRBV7-2	TRBJ1-5	-	TGTGCCAGCAGCCCGCGGGCCGCTACCAATCAGCCCCAGCATTTT	CASSPRAATNQPQHF
-	TRBV7-3	TRBJ2-5	TRBD2	TGTGCCAGCAGCTTAACAGGACTAGCTGATAAGACCCAGTACTTC	CASSLTGLADKTQYF
-	TRBV4-1	TRBJ2-3	-	TGCGCCAGCAGCCAAGCGAGCCAACGGGATACGCAGTATTTT	CASSQASQRDTQYF
-	TRBV5-1	TRBJ2-5	TRBD2	TGCGCCAGCAAATCGGGGGGGTATCAAGAGACCCAGTACTTC	CASKSGGYQETQYF
-	TRBV4-2	TRBJ1-2	-	TGTGCCAGCAGCCAGACCGCGGGGGAAAACTATGGCTACACCTTC	CASSQTAGENYGYTF
-	TRBV24-1	TRBJ1-5	-	TGTGCCACCAGTGAGCCGACAGTCAATCAGCCCCAGCATTTT	CATSEPTVNQPQHF
once	TRBV11-2	TRBJ2-7	-	TGTGCCAGCAGCCGCCGCCAGGGCCCCTACGAGCAGTACTTC	CASSRRQGPYEQYF
-	TRBV18	TRBJ1-1	TRBD1	TGTGCCAGCTCCCAACAGGGGTTGAACACTGAAGCTTTCTTT	CASSQQGLNTEAFF
once	TRBV3-1/TRBV3-2	TRBJ1-5	TRBD1	TGTGCCAGCAGCCCCGGGACAGTTCAACTCCCCCAGCATTTT	CASSPGTVQLPQHF